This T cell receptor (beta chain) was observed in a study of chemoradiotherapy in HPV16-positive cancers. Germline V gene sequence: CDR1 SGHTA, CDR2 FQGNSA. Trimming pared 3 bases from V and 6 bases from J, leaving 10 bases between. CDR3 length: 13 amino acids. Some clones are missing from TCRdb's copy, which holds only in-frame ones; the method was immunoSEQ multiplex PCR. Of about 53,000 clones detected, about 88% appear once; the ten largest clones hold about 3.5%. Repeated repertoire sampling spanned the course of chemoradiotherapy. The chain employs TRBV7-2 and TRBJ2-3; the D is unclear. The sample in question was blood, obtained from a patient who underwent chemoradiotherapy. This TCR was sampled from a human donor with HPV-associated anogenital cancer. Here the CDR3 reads CASSFQLGDTQYF. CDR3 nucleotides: TGTGCCAGCAGCTTCCAGTTAGGTGATACGCAGTATTTT.